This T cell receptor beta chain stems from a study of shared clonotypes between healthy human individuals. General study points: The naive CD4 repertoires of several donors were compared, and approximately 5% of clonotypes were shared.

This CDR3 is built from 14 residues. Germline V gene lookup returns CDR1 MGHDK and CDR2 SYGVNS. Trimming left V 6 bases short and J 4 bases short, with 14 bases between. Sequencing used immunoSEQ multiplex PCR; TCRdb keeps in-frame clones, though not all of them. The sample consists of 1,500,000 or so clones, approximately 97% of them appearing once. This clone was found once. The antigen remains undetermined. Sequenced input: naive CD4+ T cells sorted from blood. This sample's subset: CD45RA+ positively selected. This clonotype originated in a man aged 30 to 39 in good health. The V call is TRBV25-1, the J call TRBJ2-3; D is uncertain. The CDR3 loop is CASSVTLGADTQYF. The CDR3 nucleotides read TGTGCCAGCAGCGTGACCCTTGGCGCAGATACGCAGTATTTT.